Following are 26 T cell receptor beta chains from one sample sequenced in a study of T cell responses to AZD1222 COVID-19 vaccine. Using immunoSEQ multiplex PCR, the repertoire was profiled, and TCRdb retains in-frame clones only, with some absent. The sample holds 200,000 to 250,000 clones, roughly 94% seen once. The sample consisted of peripheral blood, taken 28 days after the second dose of the MenACWY control vaccine. All receptors come from an adult who received the MenACWY meningococcal vaccine as a control.

This sequence joins TRBV24-1 and TRBJ1-1; 8 bases align to TRBD1. V dropped 4 bases and J dropped 4; count of bases not matched to a gene: 1. Germline-derived CDR1 and CDR2 are KGHDR and SFDVKD. The CDR3 spans 13 residues. CDR3 region: CATSETGGTEAFF. CDR3 DNA: TGTGCCACCAGTGAAACAGGGGGCACTGAAGCTTTCTTT.

The DNA of the CDR3 is TGTGCCAGCAGCCTACTAGGGTACACCGGGGAGCTGTTTTTT. This gives the protein CASSLLGYTGELFF. The chain links TRBV7-9 to TRBJ2-2; TRBD2 is a possible D gene (5 bases). V was clipped by 5 bases and J by 3 bases, with 10 bases between them. This CDR3 has 14 residues. Germline CDR1 and CDR2: SEHNR and FQNEAQ (reference sequence). The full variable domain, with the rest looked up from reference TRBV7-9 and TRBJ2-2, is DTGVSQNPRHKITKRGQNVTFRCDPISEHNRLYWYRQTLGQGPEFLTYFQNEAQLEKSRLLSDRFSAERPKGSFSTLEIQRTEQGDSAMYLCASSLLGYTGELFFGEGSRLTVL.

V gene TRBV28 combines with J gene TRBJ2-3; 9 bases map to TRBD2. Germline CDR1 MDHEN, CDR2 SYDVKM. The CDR3 spans 14 residues. The V and J ends lost 5 bases and 4 bases, in that order; junction bases with no gene match: 4. The CDR3 bases are TGTGCCAGCAGTCTTAGCGGGGGACCAGATACGCAGTATTTT. Its protein product is CASSLSGGPDTQYF.

The J gene is TRBJ1-6, the V gene TRBV27; no clear D. V shed 4 bases and J shed 7 bases, with 14 bases lying between them. The CDR3 is 15 amino acids. CDR1 is MNHEY and CDR2 is SMNVEV in the germline V gene (reference sequence). This CDR3 reads CASSSLDGGNSPLHF. For the CDR3, the DNA is TGTGCCAGCAGTTCTCTAGACGGTGGGAATTCACCCCTCCACTTT.

CDR3 sequence reads: CASRFRGLADRGGELFF. CDR3 sequence (DNA): TGTGCCAGCAGGTTTAGAGGACTAGCGGATAGGGGCGGGGAGCTGTTTTTT. V usage is TRBV28 and J usage is TRBJ2-2, with 10 bases fitting TRBD2. This CDR3 region has 17 residues. CDR1 and CDR2 from the germline V gene are MDHEN and SYDVKM. The trim removed 6 bases at V and 7 bases at J, leaving 14 bases unmatched.

The genes are TRBV25-1 and TRBJ1-4; a possible D gene is TRBD1 (5 bases). CDR1 is MGHDK, CDR2 SYGVNS, per germline. Trimming pared 1 base from V and 5 bases from J, leaving 11 bases between. The CDR3 is 15 amino acids. CDR3: CASSESQGYNEKLFF. In DNA, the CDR3 is TGTGCCAGCAGTGAATCCCAGGGCTACAATGAAAAACTGTTTTTT.

The V gene is TRBV30, the J gene TRBJ2-5; 7 positions match TRBD2. The CDR3 extends over 14 amino acids. Unmatched junction bases numbered 8, after V lost 5 bases and J lost 2 bases. Germline V gene lookup returns CDR1 GTSNPN and CDR2 SVGIG (reference sequence). In nucleotides, the CDR3 is TGTGCCTGGTCGGGTTCCGGGGGGCAAGAGACCCAGTACTTC. Translating it yields CAWSGSGGQETQYF.

This chain uses TRBV24-1 with TRBJ2-2; TRBD1 might be the D (6 bases). CDR3 length: 15 residues. With 4 bases removed from V and 3 bases from J, the gap between germline ends came to 11 bases. Per the germline V gene, CDR1 is KGHDR and CDR2 is SFDVKD. Here the CDR3 reads CATSEADRYTGELFF. In DNA, the CDR3 is TGTGCCACCAGTGAGGCTGACAGGTACACCGGGGAGCTGTTTTTT.

CDR3: CASRSGGASYNEQFF. The DNA of the CDR3 is TGTGCCAGCAGAAGCGGGGGGGCCTCTTACAATGAGCAGTTCTTC. The rearrangement links TRBV3-1 (or the pseudogene TRBV3-2) to TRBJ2-1; 10 nucleotides agree with TRBD2. Germline loops: CDR1 LGHDT, CDR2 YNNKEL (reference sequence). CDR3 size: 15 residues. J lost 4 bases, V lost 6 bases, and 6 bases had no gene match.

The chain uses TRBV6-5 and TRBJ2-3, with D possibly called TRBD1 or TRBD2 (6 bases each). Germline V gene lookup returns CDR1 MNHEY and CDR2 SVGAGI. This CDR3 has 14 residues. V was pared by 4 bases and J by 5 bases, with 13 bases between. The DNA of the CDR3 is TGTGCCAGCAGTTGGAGGGGGTTGGTAGATACGCAGTATTTT. The encoded protein is CASSWRGLVDTQYF.

The V call is TRBV12-3 or TRBV12-4, the J call TRBJ2-7, with a tentative D call TRBD2 (5 bases). Trimming took 3 bases from V and 2 from J, leaving 8 bases between them. The CDR3 runs 13 residues. CDR3 DNA sequence: TGTGCCAGCAGTTTTGGGGAGACCTACGAGCAGTACTTC. Its protein product is CASSFGETYEQYF.

Only one count was recorded for this clone. This chain joins TRBV5-8 and TRBJ1-1; the D gene is possibly TRBD1 (5 bases). Trimming pared 0 bases from V and 11 bases from J, leaving 5 bases between. Germline CDR1 SGHTS, CDR2 YDEGEE. The CDR3 runs to 10 residues. Here the CDR3 reads CASSLDRAFF. The DNA of the CDR3 is TGTGCCAGCAGCTTGGACAGGGCTTTCTTT.

The V gene is TRBV2, the J gene TRBJ2-4; D is possibly TRBD2 (6 bases). This CDR3 contains 16 residues. Germline lookup yields CDR1 SNHLY and CDR2 FYNNEI. The ends were cut back, 6 bases at V and 1 base at J, with 16 bases in the middle. The DNA for the CDR3 is TGTGCCAGCAGGGACCCTCCGGGGGTGGCCAAAAACATTCAGTACTTC. Translation: CASRDPPGVAKNIQYF.

The chain joins TRBV28 to TRBJ1-2; D unclear. Germline V gene sequence: CDR1 MDHEN, CDR2 SYDVKM. Trimming shortened V by 2 bases and J by 8 bases, and 15 bases separated the two germline ends. The CDR3 is made up of 14 amino acids. CDR3 in amino acids: CASSLAGEARGYTF. The CDR3 bases are TGTGCCAGCAGTTTAGCCGGGGAAGCGAGAGGCTACACCTTC.

In this sample, this clone turned up once. This rearrangement joins TRBV27 to TRBJ2-7; 12 nucleotides agree with TRBD2. V shed 6 bases, J shed 1 base, and the junction held 4 bases outside the gene matches. Germline CDR1 reads MNHEY; CDR2 reads SMNVEV (reference sequence). The CDR3 has 15 amino acids. The CDR3 protein is CASSQGLAGSYEQYF. In DNA, the CDR3 is TGTGCCAGCAGCCAAGGACTAGCGGGGTCCTACGAGCAGTACTTC.

The chain employs TRBV7-8 and TRBJ2-7; either TRBD1 or TRBD2 may supply D (5 bases each). Germline CDR1 and CDR2: SGHVS and FQNEAQ. The V end lost 5 bases, the J end lost 3 bases, and 11 bases lay between the germline ends. CDR3 size: 13 residues. The CDR3 sequence is CASSLGVFYEQYF. CDR3 nucleotides: TGTGCCAGCAGCCTGGGGGTTTTCTACGAGCAGTACTTC.

This clone was picked up one time. The chain uses TRBV10-3 and TRBJ1-3, with 7 bases matching TRBD1. CDR1 is ENHRY and CDR2 is SYGVKD in the germline V gene. The CDR3 extends over 15 amino acids. V lost 6 bases to trimming and J lost 4 bases; unmatched junction nucleotides: 9. CDR3 coding DNA: TGTGCCATCAGAGAACGACAGGGCCAAGGAAACACCATATATTTT. It specifies CAIRERQGQGNTIYF.

The chain couples TRBV9 to TRBJ1-1; D call uncertain. This CDR3 region has 14 residues. Trimming removed 0 bases at V and 0 bases at J, with 6 bases between. Germline values: CDR1 SGDLS, CDR2 YYNGEE. DNA for the CDR3: TGTGCCAGCAGCGTAGATTGGGTGAACACTGAAGCTTTCTTT. It specifies CASSVDWVNTEAFF.

V gene TRBV11-3 combines with J gene TRBJ2-1, with D unclear. CDR1 and CDR2 (germline): SGHNT, YENEEA. The CDR3 is 14 residues long. Trimming pared 2 bases from V and 6 bases from J, leaving 11 bases between. CDR3 region: CASSLNSVGNEQFF. CDR3 nucleotide sequence: TGTGCCAGCAGCTTAAACAGCGTCGGCAATGAGCAGTTCTTC.

The chain joins TRBV30 to TRBJ2-5; D may match TRBD1 or TRBD2 (5 bases each). CDR1 and CDR2 from the germline V gene are GTSNPN and SVGIG (reference sequence). This CDR3 has 13 residues. V dropped 1 base and J dropped 5 bases, with 11 bases sitting between them. CDR3 protein: CAWSDFREETQYF. The CDR3 nucleotides read TGTGCCTGGAGTGATTTCAGGGAGGAGACCCAGTACTTC.

The chain employs TRBV27 and TRBJ2-7; 11 bases align to TRBD1. Germline V gene lookup returns CDR1 MNHEY and CDR2 SMNVEV (reference sequence). V trimming: 6 bases; J trimming: 3 bases; junction bases outside the gene matches: 4. This CDR3 comprises 14 residues. The DNA for the CDR3 is TGTGCCAGCAGCCCGGGACAGGGGGGCTACGAGCAGTACTTC. Translated: CASSPGQGGYEQYF.

The table lists this clone with a few counts. CDR3 nucleotides: TGTGCCAGCAGCCAACAGACAGGAGGGTACTACAATGAGCAGTTCTTC. Protein: CASSQQTGGYYNEQFF. The chain has TRBV14 and TRBJ2-1; D may correspond to TRBD1 or TRBD2 (6 bases each). The CDR3 totals 16 residues. The V end was cut by 2 bases, the J end by 3 bases, with 14 bases between. Germline V gene sequence: CDR1 SGHDN, CDR2 FVKESK.

Of note for this clone: Other DNA sequences from this sample encode an identical CDR3 as well. V gene TRBV28 combines with J gene TRBJ1-5, with D unresolved. Trimming cost V 2 bases and J 7 bases, with 6 bases left between them. CDR3 length: 12 residues. Looked up from germline, CDR1 is MDHEN and CDR2 is SYDVKM. CDR3 DNA: TGTGCCAGCAGTTTAGCGGGACAGCCCCAGCATTTT. Protein sequence: CASSLAGQPQHF. The whole variable domain, remainder taken from reference TRBV28 and TRBJ1-5, is DVKVTQSSRYLVKRTGEKVFLECVQDMDHENMFWYRQDPGLGLRLIYFSYDVKMKEKGDIPEGYSVSREKKERFSLILESASTNQTSMYLCASSLAGQPQHFGDGTRLSIL.

Turning to this clone: Mismatch with germline at one junction end may stem from a read error. The rearrangement links TRBV2 to TRBJ1-2; D not resolved. CDR1 SNHLY and CDR2 FYNNEI come from the germline V gene. This CDR3 contains 12 residues. The CDR3 protein is CASSEANYGYTF. CDR3 sequence (DNA): TGTGCCAGCAGCGAAGCTAACTATGGCTACACCTTC.

This chain uses TRBV5-6 with TRBJ2-1; the D gene could be TRBD1 or TRBD2 (5 bases each). Trimming shortened V by 4 bases and J by 7 bases, and 15 bases separated the two germline ends. The germline V gene has CDR1 SGHDT and CDR2 YYEEEE. This CDR3 spans 14 amino acids. CDR3 coding DNA: TGTGCCAGCAGCCCTGGGACCACCGGAAATGAGCAGTTCTTC. It yields the protein CASSPGTTGNEQFF.

This rearrangement joins TRBV7-8 to TRBJ2-7, with D perhaps TRBD1 (5 bases). The CDR3 is made up of 15 amino acids. V dropped 1 base and J dropped 0 bases, with 10 bases sitting between them. Germline V gives CDR1 SGHVS, CDR2 FQNEAQ. The chain's CDR3 is CASSLEGSVSYEQYF. DNA of the CDR3: TGTGCCAGCAGCTTAGAGGGGTCAGTCTCCTACGAGCAGTACTTC.